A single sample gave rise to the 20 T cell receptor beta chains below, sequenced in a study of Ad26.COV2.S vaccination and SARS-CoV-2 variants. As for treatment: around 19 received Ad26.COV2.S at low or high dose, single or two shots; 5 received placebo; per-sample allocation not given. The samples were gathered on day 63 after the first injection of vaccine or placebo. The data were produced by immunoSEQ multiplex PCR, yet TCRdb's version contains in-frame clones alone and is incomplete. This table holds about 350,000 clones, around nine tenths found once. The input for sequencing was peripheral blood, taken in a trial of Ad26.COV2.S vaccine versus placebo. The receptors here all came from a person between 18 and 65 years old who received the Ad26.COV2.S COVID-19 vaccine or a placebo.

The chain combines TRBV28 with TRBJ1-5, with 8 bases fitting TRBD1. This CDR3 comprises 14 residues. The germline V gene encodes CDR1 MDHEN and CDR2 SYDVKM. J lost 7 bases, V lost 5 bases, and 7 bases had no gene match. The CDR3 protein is CASSPWTGWQPQHF. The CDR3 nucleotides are TGTGCCAGCAGTCCTTGGACAGGGTGGCAGCCCCAGCATTTT. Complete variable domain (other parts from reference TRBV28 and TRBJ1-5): DVKVTQSSRYLVKRTGEKVFLECVQDMDHENMFWYRQDPGLGLRLIYFSYDVKMKEKGDIPEGYSVSREKKERFSLILESASTNQTSMYLCASSPWTGWQPQHFGDGTRLSIL.

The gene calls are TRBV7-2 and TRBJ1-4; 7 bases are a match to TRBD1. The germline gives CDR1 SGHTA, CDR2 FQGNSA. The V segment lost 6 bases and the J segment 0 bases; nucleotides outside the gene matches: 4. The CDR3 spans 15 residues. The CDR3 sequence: CASSPQGATNEKLFF. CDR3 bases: TGTGCCAGCAGTCCCCAGGGGGCAACTAATGAAAAACTGTTTTTT.

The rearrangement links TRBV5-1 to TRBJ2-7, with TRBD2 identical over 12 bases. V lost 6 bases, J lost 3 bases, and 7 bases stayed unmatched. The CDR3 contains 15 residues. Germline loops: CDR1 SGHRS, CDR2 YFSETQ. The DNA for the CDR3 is TGCGCCAGCAACAAACTAGCGGGAGGCCACTACGAGCAGTACTTC. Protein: CASNKLAGGHYEQYF.

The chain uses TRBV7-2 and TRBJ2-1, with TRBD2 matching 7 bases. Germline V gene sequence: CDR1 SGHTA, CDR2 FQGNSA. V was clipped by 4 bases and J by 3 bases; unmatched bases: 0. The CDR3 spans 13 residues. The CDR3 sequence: CASSWTSYNEQFF. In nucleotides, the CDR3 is TGTGCCAGCAGCTGGACTAGCTACAATGAGCAGTTCTTC. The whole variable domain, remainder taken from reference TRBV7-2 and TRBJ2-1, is GAGVSQSPSNKVTEKGKDVELRCDPISGHTALYWYRQSLGQGLEFLIYFQGNSAPDKSGLPSDRFSAERTGGSVSTLTIQRTQQEDSAVYLCASSWTSYNEQFFGPGTRLTVL.

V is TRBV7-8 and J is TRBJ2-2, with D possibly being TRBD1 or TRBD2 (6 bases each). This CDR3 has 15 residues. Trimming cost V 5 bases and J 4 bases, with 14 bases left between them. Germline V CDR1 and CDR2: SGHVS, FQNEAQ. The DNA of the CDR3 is TGTGCCAGCAGCCCCGACAGGAGGGGCACCGGGGAGCTGTTTTTT. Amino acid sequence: CASSPDRRGTGELFF.

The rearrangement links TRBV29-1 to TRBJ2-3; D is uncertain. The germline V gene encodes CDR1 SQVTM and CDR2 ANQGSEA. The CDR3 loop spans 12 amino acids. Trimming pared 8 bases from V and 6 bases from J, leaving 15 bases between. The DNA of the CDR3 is TGCAGCCCGCTCCCAGTAACGGATACGCAGTATTTT. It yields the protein CSPLPVTDTQYF.

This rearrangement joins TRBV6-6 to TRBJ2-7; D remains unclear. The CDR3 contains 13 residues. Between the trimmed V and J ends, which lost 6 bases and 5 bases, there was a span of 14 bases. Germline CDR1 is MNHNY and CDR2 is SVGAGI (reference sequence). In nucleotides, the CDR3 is TGTGCCAGCAGGCCGTCTGAGGCCCACGAGCAGTACTTC. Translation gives CASRPSEAHEQYF.

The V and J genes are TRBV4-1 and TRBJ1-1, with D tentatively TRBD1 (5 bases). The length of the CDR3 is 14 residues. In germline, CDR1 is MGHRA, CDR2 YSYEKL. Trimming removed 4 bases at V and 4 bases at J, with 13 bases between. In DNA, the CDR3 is TGCGCCAGCAGCCCTTCTAGGGGAGGCACTGAAGCTTTCTTT. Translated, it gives CASSPSRGGTEAFF.

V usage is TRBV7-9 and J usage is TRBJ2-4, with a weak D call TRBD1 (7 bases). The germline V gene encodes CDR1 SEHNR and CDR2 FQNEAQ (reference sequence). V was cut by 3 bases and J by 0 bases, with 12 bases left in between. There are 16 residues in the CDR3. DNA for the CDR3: TGTGCCAGCAGCTTTGCAGGGGGACTAGCCAAAAACATTCAGTACTTC. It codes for CASSFAGGLAKNIQYF. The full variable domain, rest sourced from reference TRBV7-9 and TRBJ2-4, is DTGVSQNPRHKITKRGQNVTFRCDPISEHNRLYWYRQTLGQGPEFLTYFQNEAQLEKSRLLSDRFSAERPKGSFSTLEIQRTEQGDSAMYLCASSFAGGLAKNIQYFGAGTRLSVL.

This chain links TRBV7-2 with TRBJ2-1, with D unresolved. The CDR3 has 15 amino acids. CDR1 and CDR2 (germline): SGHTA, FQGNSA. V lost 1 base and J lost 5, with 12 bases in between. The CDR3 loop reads CASSLEAIRDNEQFF. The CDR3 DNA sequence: TGTGCCAGCAGCTTAGAGGCGATTCGAGACAATGAGCAGTTCTTC.

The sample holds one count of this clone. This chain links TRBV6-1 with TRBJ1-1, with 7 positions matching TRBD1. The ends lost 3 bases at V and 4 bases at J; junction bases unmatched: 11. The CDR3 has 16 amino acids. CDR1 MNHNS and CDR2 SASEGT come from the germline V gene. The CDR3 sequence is CASSEYHRQGPTEAFF. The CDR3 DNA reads TGTGCCAGCAGTGAGTACCACCGACAGGGCCCCACTGAAGCTTTCTTT.

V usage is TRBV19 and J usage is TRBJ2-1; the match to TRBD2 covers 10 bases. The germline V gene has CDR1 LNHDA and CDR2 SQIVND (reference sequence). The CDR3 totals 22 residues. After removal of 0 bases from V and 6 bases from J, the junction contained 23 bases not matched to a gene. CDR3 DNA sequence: TGTGCCAGTAGTATAGATATCCCTCTAGCGGGAGAGACCAAGCGACTCACCAATGAGCAGTTCTTC. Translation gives CASSIDIPLAGETKRLTNEQFF.

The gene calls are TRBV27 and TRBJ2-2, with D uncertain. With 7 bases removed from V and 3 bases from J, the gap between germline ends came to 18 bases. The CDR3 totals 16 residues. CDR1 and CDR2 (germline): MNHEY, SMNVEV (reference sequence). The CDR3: CASTKGPLIYTGELFF. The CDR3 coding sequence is TGTGCCAGCACCAAAGGTCCCCTCATCTACACCGGGGAGCTGTTTTTT.

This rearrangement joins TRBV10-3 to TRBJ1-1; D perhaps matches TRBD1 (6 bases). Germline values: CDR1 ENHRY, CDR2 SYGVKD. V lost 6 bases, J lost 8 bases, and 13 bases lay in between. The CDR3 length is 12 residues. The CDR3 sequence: CAISARTEEAFF. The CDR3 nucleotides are TGTGCCATCAGCGCCCGGACAGAGGAAGCTTTCTTT.

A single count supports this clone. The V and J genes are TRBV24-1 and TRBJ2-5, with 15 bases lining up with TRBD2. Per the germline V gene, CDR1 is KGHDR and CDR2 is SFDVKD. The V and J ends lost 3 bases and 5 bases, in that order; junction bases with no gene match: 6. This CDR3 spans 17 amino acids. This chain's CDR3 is CATSDRTSGRGSETQYF. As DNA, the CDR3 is TGTGCCACCAGTGATCGGACTAGCGGGAGGGGGAGTGAGACCCAGTACTTC.

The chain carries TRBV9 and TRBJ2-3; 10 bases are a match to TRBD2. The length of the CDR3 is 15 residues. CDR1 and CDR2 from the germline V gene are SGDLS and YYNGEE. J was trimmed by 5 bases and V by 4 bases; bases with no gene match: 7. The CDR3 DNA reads TGTGCCAGCAGCTTGGGTGCTAGCGGGAGAGATACGCAGTATTTT. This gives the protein CASSLGASGRDTQYF.

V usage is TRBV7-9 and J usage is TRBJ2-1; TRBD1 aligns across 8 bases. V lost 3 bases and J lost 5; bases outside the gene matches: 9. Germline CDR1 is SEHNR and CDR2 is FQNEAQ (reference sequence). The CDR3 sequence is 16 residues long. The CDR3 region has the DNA TGTGCCAGCAGCTTCTCCCGGGACAGGAATGACAATGAGCAGTTCTTC. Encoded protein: CASSFSRDRNDNEQFF. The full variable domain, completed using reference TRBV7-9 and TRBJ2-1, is DTGVSQNPRHKITKRGQNVTFRCDPISEHNRLYWYRQTLGQGPEFLTYFQNEAQLEKSRLLSDRFSAERPKGSFSTLEIQRTEQGDSAMYLCASSFSRDRNDNEQFFGPGTRLTVL.

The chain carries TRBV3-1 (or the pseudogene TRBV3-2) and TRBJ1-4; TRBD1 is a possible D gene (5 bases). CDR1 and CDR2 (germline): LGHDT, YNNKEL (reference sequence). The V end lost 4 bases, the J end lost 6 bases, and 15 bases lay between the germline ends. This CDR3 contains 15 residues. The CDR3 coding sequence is TGTGCCAGCAGCCGTCAGGGTAGTCTCTATGAAAAACTGTTTTTT. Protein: CASSRQGSLYEKLFF.

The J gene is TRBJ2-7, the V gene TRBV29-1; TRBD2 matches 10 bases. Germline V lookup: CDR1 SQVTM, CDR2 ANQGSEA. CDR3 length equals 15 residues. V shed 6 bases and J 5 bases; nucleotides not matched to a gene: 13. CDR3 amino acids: CSVKGRSGRAHEQYF. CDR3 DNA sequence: TGCAGCGTCAAGGGGAGGAGCGGGAGGGCTCACGAGCAGTACTTC.

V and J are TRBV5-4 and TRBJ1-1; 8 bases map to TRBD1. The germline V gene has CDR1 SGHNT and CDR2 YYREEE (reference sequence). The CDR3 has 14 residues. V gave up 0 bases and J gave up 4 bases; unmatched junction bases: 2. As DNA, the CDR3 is TGTGCCAGCAGCTTGGGCAGGGGGCCCACTGAAGCTTTCTTT. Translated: CASSLGRGPTEAFF.